The 3 T cell receptor beta chains below come from one sample, sequenced in a study of Ad26.COV2.S vaccination and SARS-CoV-2 variants. Data came from immunoSEQ multiplex PCR; TCRdb stores just in-frame clones and leaves some out. The sample lists 350,000 to 450,000 clones, just over 90% occurring once. The material was peripheral blood, obtained after recovery from COVID-19. Receptors originate from a human donor who had recovered from COVID-19.

The CDR3 protein is CASSLGQGARSTEAFF. The DNA for the CDR3 is TGTGCCAGCAGCTTAGGGCAGGGGGCGCGTTCCACTGAAGCTTTCTTT. The rearrangement uses TRBV7-6 and TRBJ1-1; TRBD1 matches 8 bases. The CDR3 is 16 residues long. The germline V gene has CDR1 SGHVS and CDR2 FNYEAQ. V gave up 1 base and J gave up 4 bases; unmatched junction bases: 8.

The chain employs TRBV9 and TRBJ1-5, with D tentatively TRBD1 (5 bases). In germline, CDR1 is SGDLS, CDR2 YYNGEE. V was pared by 0 bases and J by 6 bases, with 13 bases between. The CDR3 totals 15 residues. The CDR3 loop reads CASSVGGGTVQPQHF. CDR3 DNA: TGTGCCAGCAGCGTAGGGGGGGGGACGGTTCAGCCCCAGCATTTT.

The rearrangement links TRBV6-5 to TRBJ1-1, with 8 bases lining up with TRBD1. V was clipped by 0 bases and J by 10 bases; unmatched bases: 13. Germline CDR1 and CDR2: MNHEY and SVGAGI. The length of the CDR3 is 16 residues. CDR3: CASSYSNFGQGRRAFF. CDR3 sequence (DNA): TGTGCCAGCAGTTACTCGAATTTCGGACAGGGTAGGAGAGCTTTCTTT.